This T cell receptor (beta chain) originates from a study of CD4+ T cells in melanoma. Whole-study results and caveats: Reportedly, melanoma neoantigen-specific CD4+ T cells showed varied differentiation states. CD8+ T cell, macrophage and B cell function reportedly correlated with neoantigen-specific CD4+ T cells.

Some clones are missing from TCRdb's copy, which holds only in-frame ones; the method was immunoSEQ multiplex PCR. The repertoire holds about 9,900 clones, with approximately 78% as singletons. Concerning this clone: Antigen specificity is unknown.

The CDR3 is 15 amino acids. V shed 5 bases, J shed 0 bases, and the junction held 4 bases outside the gene matches. The germline V gene has CDR1 SGHRS and CDR2 YFSETQ. The sample consisted of tumor tissue. This rearrangement joins TRBV5-1 to TRBJ2-2, with 7 bases matching TRBD2. This clonotype originated in a human donor with melanoma. The CDR3 sequence: CASRLAASNTGELFF. Written as DNA, the CDR3 is TGCGCCAGCAGGCTAGCGGCCTCGAACACCGGGGAGCTGTTTTTT. Full variable domain (missing parts from reference TRBV5-1 and TRBJ2-2): KAGVTQTPRYLIKTRGQQVTLSCSPISGHRSVSWYQQTPGQGLQFLFEYFSETQRNKGNFPGRFSGRQFSNSRSEMNVSTLELGDSALYLCASRLAASNTGELFFGEGSRLTVL.